This T cell receptor (beta chain) derives from a study of shared clonotypes between healthy human individuals. Findings and caveats of the study: Sequencing depth was predicted to influence how clonotypes are shared among donors.

Here immunoSEQ multiplex PCR was the method, and the copy in TCRdb shows in-frame clones only, minus some. Of some 2 million clones detected, roughly 95% appear once; the ten largest clones hold about 1.1%. Points on this clone: What it binds is unknown. Additional DNA sequences in this sample encode the identical CDR3.

Positively selected for CCR7, the CD45RO-negative cells used as naive CD8 cells excluded terminally differentiated effector memory CD45RA+ cells. The origin of this receptor is a man younger than 35 in good health. Sequences were obtained from naive CD8+ T cells sorted from blood.

The CDR3 DNA is TGTGCCAGCAGCTTACAGGGCGGGTACGAGCAGTACTTC. This translates into CASSLQGGYEQYF. V is TRBV11-2 and J is TRBJ2-7; D is possibly TRBD1 or TRBD2 (5 bases each). V lost 2 bases to trimming and J lost 4 bases, with 9 bases between them. Germline-derived CDR1 and CDR2 are SGHAT and FQNNGV. The CDR3 loop spans 13 amino acids.